This T cell receptor (beta chain) was identified during a study of cytomegalovirus exposure and HLA in healthy donors. The study, taken as a whole, reports: Later analysis showed most CMV-associated TCR beta chains appearing HLA-restricted. According to reports, the classifier identified cytomegalovirus status with high specificity and sensitivity. Later analysis identified a missense DCLRE1C variant that was linked to TCR beta V- and J-gene trimming.

In the case of this clone: Antigen unknown.

The V segment lost 4 bases and the J segment 2 bases; nucleotides outside the gene matches: 1. The CDR3 runs to 15 residues. CDR1 is KGHSH, CDR2 LQKENI, per germline. The PCR contained 60 Vbeta and 13 Jbeta primers. Clones were read by immunoSEQ multiplex PCR, and TCRdb kept only the in-frame ones, dropping some. Here the sample table reports about 170,000 clones. The clonotype originates from a woman aged 18-29 years in good health and CMV-seropositive. The chain is built from TRBV18 and TRBJ2-6, with 8 bases matching TRBD1. The sample comprised PBMCs. The CDR3, as DNA: TGTGCCAGCTCACTACAGGGGGCTGGGGCCAACGTCCTGACTTTC. Amino acids: CASSLQGAGANVLTF.